This T cell receptor (beta chain) emerged from a study of cytomegalovirus exposure and HLA in healthy donors. The PCR used 60 Vbeta and 13 Jbeta primers. TCRdb's table, derived via immunoSEQ multiplex PCR, lists solely in-frame clones and lacks some. The table has 130,000 or so clones, more than 60% seen once. Losses at the gene ends were 4 bases for V and 4 bases for J; bases not matched to a gene: 9. This CDR3 contains 16 residues. Germline CDR1 is LNHDA and CDR2 is SQIVND (reference sequence). The chain couples TRBV19 to TRBJ1-1; 10 bases match TRBD1. Material for sequencing was PBMCs. The source of this sequence is a man aged 30-40 years in good health and CMV-seronegative. The CDR3 DNA follows: TGTGCCAGTAGTACCCCGGGACAGGGGAGTGGCACTGAAGCTTTCTTT. As protein: CASSTPGQGSGTEAFF.